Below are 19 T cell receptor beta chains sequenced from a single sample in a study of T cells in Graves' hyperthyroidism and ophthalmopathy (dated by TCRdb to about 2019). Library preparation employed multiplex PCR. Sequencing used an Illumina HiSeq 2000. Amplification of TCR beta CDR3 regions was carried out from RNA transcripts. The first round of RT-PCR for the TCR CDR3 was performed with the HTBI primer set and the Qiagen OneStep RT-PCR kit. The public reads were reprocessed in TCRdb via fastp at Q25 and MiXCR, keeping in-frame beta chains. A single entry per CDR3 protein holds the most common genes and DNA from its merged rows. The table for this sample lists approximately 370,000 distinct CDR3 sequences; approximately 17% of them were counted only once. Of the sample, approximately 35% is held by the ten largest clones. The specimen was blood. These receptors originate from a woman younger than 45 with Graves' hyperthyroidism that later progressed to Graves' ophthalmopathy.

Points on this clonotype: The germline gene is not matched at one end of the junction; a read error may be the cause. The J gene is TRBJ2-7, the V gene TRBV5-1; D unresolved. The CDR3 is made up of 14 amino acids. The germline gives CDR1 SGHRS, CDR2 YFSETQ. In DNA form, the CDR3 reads TGCGCCAGCAGCTTGGCCGGTTACTCCTACGAGCAGCACTTC. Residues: CASSLAGYSYEQHF.

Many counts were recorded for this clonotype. CDR3 residues: CASSPGTHNEQFF. Here the CDR3 DNA reads TGTGCCAGCAGCCCAGGGACACACAATGAGCAGTTCTTC. The chain carries TRBV7-8 and TRBJ2-1; D perhaps matches TRBD1 (6 bases). The V gene lost 5 bases and the J gene lost 5 bases, with 10 bases spanning the gap. This CDR3 has 13 residues. The V gene's germline CDR1 is SGHVS and CDR2 FQNEAQ.

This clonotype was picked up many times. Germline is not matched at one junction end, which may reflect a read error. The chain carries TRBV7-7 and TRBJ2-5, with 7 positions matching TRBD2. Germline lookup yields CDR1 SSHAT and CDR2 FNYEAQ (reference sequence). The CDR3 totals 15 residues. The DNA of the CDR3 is TGTGCTAGCAGCTTAGTCCTAGCGGAACAAGAGACCCAGTACTTC. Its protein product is CASSLVLAEQETQYF.

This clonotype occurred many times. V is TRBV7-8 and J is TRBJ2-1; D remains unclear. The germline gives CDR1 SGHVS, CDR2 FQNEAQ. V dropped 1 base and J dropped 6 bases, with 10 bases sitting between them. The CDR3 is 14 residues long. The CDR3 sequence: CASSLEIPRNEQFF. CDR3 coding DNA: TGTGCCAGCAGCTTAGAGATCCCCCGCAATGAGCAGTTCTTC.

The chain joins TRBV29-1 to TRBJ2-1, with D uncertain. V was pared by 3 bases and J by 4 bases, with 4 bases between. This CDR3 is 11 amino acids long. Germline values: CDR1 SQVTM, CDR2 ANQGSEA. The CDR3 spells CSVDRYNEQFF. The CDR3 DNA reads TGCAGCGTTGATCGATACAATGAGCAGTTCTTC.

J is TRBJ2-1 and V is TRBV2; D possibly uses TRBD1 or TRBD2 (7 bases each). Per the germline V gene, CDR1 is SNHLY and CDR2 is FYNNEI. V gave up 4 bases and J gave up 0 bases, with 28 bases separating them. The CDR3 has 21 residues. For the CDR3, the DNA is TGTGCCAGCAGTGCCCAGGGGGGGACCGGGGAGGCGGAGACCTCCTACAATGAGCAGTTCTTC. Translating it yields CASSAQGGTGEAETSYNEQFF.

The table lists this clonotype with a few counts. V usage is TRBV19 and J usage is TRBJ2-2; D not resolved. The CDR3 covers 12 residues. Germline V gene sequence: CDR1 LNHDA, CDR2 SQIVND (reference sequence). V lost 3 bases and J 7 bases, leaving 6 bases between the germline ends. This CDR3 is CASSIYHGELFF. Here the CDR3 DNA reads TGTGCCAGTAGTATTTATCACGGGGAGCTGTTTTTT.

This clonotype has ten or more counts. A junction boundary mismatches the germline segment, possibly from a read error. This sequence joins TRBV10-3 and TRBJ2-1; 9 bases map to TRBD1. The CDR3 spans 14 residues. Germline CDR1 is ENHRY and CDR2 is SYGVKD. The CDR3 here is CAICEGQGFDEQFF. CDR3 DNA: TGTGCCATCTGTGAAGGACAGGGGTTCGATGAGCAGTTCTTC.

The CDR3 sequence: CASSPRTGTKNIQYF. The CDR3 DNA sequence: TGTGCCAGCAGTCCCCGGACGGGAACCAAAAACATTCAGTACTTC. The chain couples TRBV6-1 to TRBJ2-4; TRBD2 is a possible D gene (5 bases). V was pared by 5 bases and J by 2 bases, with 13 bases between. The CDR3 sequence is 15 residues long. From germline, CDR1 is MNHNS and CDR2 SASEGT.

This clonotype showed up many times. CDR3 nucleotide sequence: TGTGCCAGCACTCCCGGAGGGGGGAGCGGTCCAGATACGCAGTATTTT. Residues: CASTPGGGSGPDTQYF. The V gene is TRBV28, the J gene TRBJ2-3; either TRBD1 or TRBD2 may supply D (6 bases each). The CDR3 has 16 residues. Germline values: CDR1 MDHEN, CDR2 SYDVKM. V was pared by 7 bases and J by 4 bases, with 21 bases between.

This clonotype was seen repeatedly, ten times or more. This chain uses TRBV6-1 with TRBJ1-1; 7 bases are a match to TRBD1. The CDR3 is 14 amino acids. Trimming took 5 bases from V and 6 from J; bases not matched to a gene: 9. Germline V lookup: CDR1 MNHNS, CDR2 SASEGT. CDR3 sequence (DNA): TGTGCCAGCAGTCTCCGGGACAGCTCCGCTGAAGCTTTCTTT. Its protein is CASSLRDSSAEAFF.

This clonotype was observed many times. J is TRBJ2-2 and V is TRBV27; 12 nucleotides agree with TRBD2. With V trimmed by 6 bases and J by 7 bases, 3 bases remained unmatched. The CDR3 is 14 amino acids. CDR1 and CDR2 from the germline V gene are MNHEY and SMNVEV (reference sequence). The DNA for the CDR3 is TGTGCCAGCAGCCTAGCGGGAGGGTTCGGGGAGCTGTTTTTT. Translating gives CASSLAGGFGELFF.

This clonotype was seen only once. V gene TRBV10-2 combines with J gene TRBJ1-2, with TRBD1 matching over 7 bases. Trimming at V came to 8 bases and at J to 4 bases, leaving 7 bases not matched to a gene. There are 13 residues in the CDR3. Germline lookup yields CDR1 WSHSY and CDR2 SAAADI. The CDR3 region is CASQRGQGYGYTF. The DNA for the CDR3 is TGCGCCAGCCAGAGGGGGCAGGGCTATGGCTACACCTTC.

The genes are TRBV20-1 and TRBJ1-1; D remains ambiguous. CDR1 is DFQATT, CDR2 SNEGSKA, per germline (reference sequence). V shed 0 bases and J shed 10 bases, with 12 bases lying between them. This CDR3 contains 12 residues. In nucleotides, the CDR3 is TGCAGTGCTAGAGATCAGGCAGGAGGAGCTTTCTTT. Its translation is CSARDQAGGAFF.

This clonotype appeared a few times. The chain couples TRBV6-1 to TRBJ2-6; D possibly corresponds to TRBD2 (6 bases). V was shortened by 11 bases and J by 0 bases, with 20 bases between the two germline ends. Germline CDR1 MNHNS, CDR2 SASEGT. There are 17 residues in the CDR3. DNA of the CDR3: TGTGCCGTGGGTCCGGTGGTCGGGAGCTCTGGGGCCAACGTCCTGACTTTC. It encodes CAVGPVVGSSGANVLTF.

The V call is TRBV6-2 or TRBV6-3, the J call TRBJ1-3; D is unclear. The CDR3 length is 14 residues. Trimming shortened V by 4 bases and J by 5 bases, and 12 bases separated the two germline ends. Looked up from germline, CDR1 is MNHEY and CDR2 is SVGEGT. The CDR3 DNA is TGTGCCAGCAGTTCGCCGTCGCCTAGAAACACCATATATTTT. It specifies CASSSPSPRNTIYF.

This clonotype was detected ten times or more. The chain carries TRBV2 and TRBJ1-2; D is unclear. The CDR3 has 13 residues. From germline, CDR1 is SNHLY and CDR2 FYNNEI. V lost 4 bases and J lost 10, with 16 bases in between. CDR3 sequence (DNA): TGTGCCAGCAGTGTCAACGCTGGGGAATTCTACACCTTC. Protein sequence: CASSVNAGEFYTF.

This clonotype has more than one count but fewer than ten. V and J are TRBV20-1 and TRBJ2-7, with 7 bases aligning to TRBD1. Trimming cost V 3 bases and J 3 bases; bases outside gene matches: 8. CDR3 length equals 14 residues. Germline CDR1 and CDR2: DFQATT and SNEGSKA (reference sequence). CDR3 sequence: CSASEIQGIYEQYF. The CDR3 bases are TGCAGTGCTAGTGAAATACAGGGGATCTACGAGCAGTACTTC.

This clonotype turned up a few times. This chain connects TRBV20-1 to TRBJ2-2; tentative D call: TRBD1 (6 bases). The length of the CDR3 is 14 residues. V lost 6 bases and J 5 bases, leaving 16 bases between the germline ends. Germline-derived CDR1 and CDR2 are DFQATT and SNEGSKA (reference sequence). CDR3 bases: TGCAGTGCCCCGGCCAGGGGAAATACCGGGGAGCTGTTTTTT. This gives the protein CSAPARGNTGELFF.